A single sample gave rise to the 18 T cell receptor beta chains below, sequenced in a study of T-cell reconstitution after alpha-beta-depleted transplantation in children. TCRbeta library construction was performed incorporating unique molecular identifiers. TCRdb ran MiXCR on the PCR reads and lists one entry per CDR3 protein. The repertoire holds about 980,000 distinct CDR3 sequences, with about 29% as singletons. This specimen consisted of PBMCs, mostly from graft donor cells, obtained 360 days after TCRalphabeta/CD19-depleted stem cell transplant. All receptors derive from a boy under two years old who had a stem cell transplant for SCID, so the T cells may come from the graft donor.

This clonotype was seen more than once but under ten times. This chain connects TRBV6-1 to TRBJ2-1; 7 bases agree with TRBD1. The CDR3 totals 14 residues. The J segment lost 4 bases and the V segment lost 9 bases, leaving 9 bases of the junction unmatched. Per the germline V gene, CDR1 is MNHNS and CDR2 is SASEGT. DNA of the CDR3: TGTGCCAGTGGAGACAGGGTGATGTACAATGAGCAGTTCTTC. This encodes CASGDRVMYNEQFF.

The chain combines TRBV6-1 with TRBJ1-2; D may be TRBD1 (6 bases). V lost 4 bases, J lost 2 bases, and 14 bases lay in between. This CDR3 is built from 15 residues. Germline CDR1 is MNHNS and CDR2 is SASEGT. CDR3 DNA sequence: TGTGCCAGCAGTGCCCGGGACAAGGGAAACTATGGCTACACCTTC. Amino acids: CASSARDKGNYGYTF.

The sample holds a few counts of this clonotype. The chain combines TRBV28 with TRBJ2-7, with D maybe TRBD1 (5 bases). CDR3 length: 12 amino acids. Germline V gives CDR1 MDHEN, CDR2 SYDVKM. Trimming shortened V by 5 bases and J by 4 bases, and 9 bases separated the two germline ends. The CDR3 loop reads CASSQTVYEQYF. The DNA for the CDR3 is TGTGCCAGCAGTCAGACAGTGTACGAGCAGTACTTC. The whole variable domain, remainder taken from reference TRBV28 and TRBJ2-7, is DVKVTQSSRYLVKRTGEKVFLECVQDMDHENMFWYRQDPGLGLRLIYFSYDVKMKEKGDIPEGYSVSREKKERFSLILESASTNQTSMYLCASSQTVYEQYFGPGTRLTVT.

This clonotype has just a few counts. The chain couples TRBV7-9 to TRBJ2-7; 8 nucleotides align to TRBD1. CDR1 and CDR2 (germline): SEHNR, FQNEAQ (reference sequence). The CDR3 sequence is 15 residues long. V trimming: 5 bases; J trimming: 7 bases; junction bases outside the gene matches: 13. The DNA for the CDR3 is TGTGCCAGCAGCCCCGCCGGGACAGGAGGTCAAGAGCAGTACTTC. Encoded protein: CASSPAGTGGQEQYF.

Details on this clonotype: One junction end does not reproduce the germline sequence, and a read error may be involved. The gene calls are TRBV4-1 and TRBJ2-3; D call uncertain. The germline V gene has CDR1 MGHRA and CDR2 YSYEKL. CDR3 length: 15 residues. The CDR3: CASSQDPGVVDTRYF. The CDR3 bases are TGCGCCAGCAGTCAAGATCCTGGGGTTGTCGATACGCGGTATTTT.

This clonotype was recorded a few times. This chain uses TRBV5-6 with TRBJ2-1, with D tentatively TRBD1 (6 bases). This CDR3 has 16 amino acids. CDR1 and CDR2 (germline): SGHDT, YYEEEE. V was pared by 0 bases and J by 7 bases, with 17 bases between. Here the CDR3 DNA reads TGTGCCAGCAGCTTGGGGGGGCTAGACCTGGGGAATGAGCAGTTCTTC. Its protein is CASSLGGLDLGNEQFF.

The chain has TRBV6-1 and TRBJ1-1; D remains unclear. Between the trimmed V and J ends, which lost 6 bases and 1 base, there was a span of 21 bases. This CDR3 spans 17 amino acids. From germline, CDR1 is MNHNS and CDR2 SASEGT. This CDR3 reads CASSVKIDGSGNTEAFF. CDR3 nucleotides: TGTGCCAGCAGCGTGAAGATCGACGGGTCGGGGAACACTGAAGCTTTCTTT.

This chain joins TRBV7-2 and TRBJ2-1; D is unresolved. The germline V gene encodes CDR1 SGHTA and CDR2 FQGNSA. The CDR3 totals 14 residues. Trimming cost V 3 bases and J 8 bases, with 14 bases left between them. The CDR3 loop reads CASSFQSYADEQFF. CDR3 sequence (DNA): TGTGCCAGCAGCTTCCAGTCCTATGCGGATGAGCAGTTCTTC.

This clonotype was counted only a few times. V usage is TRBV4-3 and J usage is TRBJ2-7; the D is unclear. This CDR3 is 14 amino acids long. V was shortened by 0 bases and J by 9 bases, with 15 bases between the two germline ends. Germline values: CDR1 LGHNA, CDR2 YSLEER. CDR3 DNA: TGCGCCAGCAGCCAAGATCAACTACCCCAAGGGCAGTACTTC. It encodes CASSQDQLPQGQYF.

This chain connects TRBV12-3 or TRBV12-4 to TRBJ2-5, with 7 bases fitting TRBD2. CDR3 length: 18 amino acids. With 5 bases clipped from V and 5 bases from J, the junction kept 20 bases outside the gene matches. This CDR3 is CASSLGTNLRATGETQYF. The CDR3 nucleotides are TGTGCCAGCAGTCTCGGGACTAATTTGAGGGCAACCGGGGAGACCCAGTACTTC.

The chain uses TRBV24-1 and TRBJ2-7; D uncertain. Germline CDR1 reads KGHDR; CDR2 reads SFDVKD. Between the trimmed V and J ends, which lost 4 bases and 0 bases, there was a span of 6 bases. The CDR3 extends over 13 amino acids. CDR3 loop: CATSEASSYEQYF. CDR3 coding DNA: TGTGCCACCAGTGAGGCCAGCTCCTACGAGCAGTACTTC.

This clonotype was seen a handful of times. This chain links TRBV12-3 or TRBV12-4 with TRBJ1-2; a weak D match, TRBD1 (6 bases). The CDR3 is made up of 17 amino acids. V was pared by 7 bases and J by 5 bases, with 26 bases between. DNA for the CDR3: TGTGCCAGCACTCACTGGGGGGGGCCCCCTTCGAGTTATGGCTACACCTTC. Its protein is CASTHWGGPPSSYGYTF.

The chain employs TRBV29-1 and TRBJ1-3, with 9 bases that match TRBD1. There are 14 residues in the CDR3. Germline V gene sequence: CDR1 SQVTM, CDR2 ANQGSEA. The J segment lost 1 base and the V segment lost 7 bases, leaving 5 bases of the junction unmatched. The DNA of the CDR3 is TGCAGCGCTATAGGGACAGGGTCTGGAAACACCATATATTTT. It specifies CSAIGTGSGNTIYF.

The gene calls are TRBV10-3 and TRBJ2-5, with 8 bases aligning to TRBD2. V lost 11 bases, J lost 5 bases, and 7 bases stayed unmatched. CDR1 is ENHRY and CDR2 is SYGVKD in the germline V gene. This CDR3 region has 12 residues. DNA of the CDR3: TGTGCCGTTAGCGGGGAGGGGGAGACCCAGTACTTC. It encodes CAVSGEGETQYF.

The chain links TRBV28 to TRBJ1-2; TRBD1 matches 8 bases. V lost 5 bases and J lost 0; bases outside the gene matches: 5. Germline V gene data show CDR1 as MDHEN and CDR2 as SYDVKM. The CDR3 has 15 residues. The CDR3 DNA reads TGTGCCAGCAGTAACCGCAGGGGGCCTAACTATGGCTACACCTTC. Translation: CASSNRRGPNYGYTF.

The chain uses TRBV7-9 and TRBJ2-5; D is possibly TRBD2 (5 bases). Trimming pared 8 bases from V and 4 bases from J, leaving 14 bases between. The CDR3 loop spans 13 amino acids. CDR1 and CDR2 from the germline V gene are SEHNR and FQNEAQ (reference sequence). The CDR3 here is CASGLAGGETQYF. The CDR3 nucleotides are TGTGCCAGCGGGTTGGCAGGAGGAGAGACCCAGTACTTC.

This clonotype came up a few times. The rearrangement uses TRBV20-1 and TRBJ1-1; no firm D call. Germline V lookup: CDR1 DFQATT, CDR2 SNEGSKA (reference sequence). The CDR3 consists of 13 residues. The germline V and J ends were trimmed by 3 bases and 4 bases, with 12 bases remaining between them. CDR3: CSAREPAATEAFF. Written as DNA, the CDR3 is TGCAGTGCTAGGGAGCCGGCGGCCACTGAAGCTTTCTTT.

CDR3 region: CASRAGELGYGYTF. For the CDR3, the DNA is TGTGCCAGCAGGGCAGGGGAATTGGGCTATGGCTACACCTTC. This rearrangement joins TRBV2 to TRBJ1-2, with D perhaps matching TRBD1 (6 bases). Germline V gene lookup returns CDR1 SNHLY and CDR2 FYNNEI. V gave up 6 bases and J gave up 4 bases, with 15 bases separating them. The CDR3 has 14 amino acids.